What follows are 4 T cell receptor beta chains derived from one specimen sequenced in a study of blood T cell repertoires in COVID-19. The assay was immunoSEQ multiplex PCR, and TCRdb's table has in-frame clones only and misses some. The table lists fewer than 350,000 clones, 70% to 90% of them singletons. What was sequenced was PBMCs or T cells enriched from blood (not recorded which). The receptors come from a woman between 40 and 50 years old who had recovered from COVID-19.

V gene TRBV10-3 combines with J gene TRBJ1-4; 12 bases map to TRBD1. The CDR3 sequence is 16 residues long. Unmatched junction bases numbered 13, after V lost 10 bases and J lost 7 bases. From germline, CDR1 is ENHRY and CDR2 SYGVKD. Written as DNA, the CDR3 is TGTGCCACCGCTGGGACAGGGGGCGCGGGCGTTGAAAAACTGTTTTTT. Its translation: CATAGTGGAGVEKLFF.

A single count supports this clone. The chain uses TRBV20-1 and TRBJ2-1; TRBD2 aligns across 9 bases. V shed 3 bases and J 9 bases; nucleotides not matched to a gene: 12. The germline V gene has CDR1 DFQATT and CDR2 SNEGSKA (reference sequence). The CDR3 runs 15 residues. The CDR3 is CSASGAGGPVGEQFF. The CDR3 DNA reads TGCAGTGCTAGTGGCGCGGGAGGGCCTGTAGGTGAGCAGTTCTTC.

The CDR3 DNA reads as TGTGCCAGTAGTCCCCGGGACAGAAGACCAGATACGCAGTATTTT. Translated: CASSPRDRRPDTQYF. V is TRBV19 and J is TRBJ2-3; TRBD1 aligns across 7 bases. Germline V gene sequence: CDR1 LNHDA, CDR2 SQIVND (reference sequence). The CDR3 sequence is 15 residues long. Germline trimming cut 5 bases from V and 4 bases from J; bases unmatched to any gene: 9.

V gene TRBV6-1 combines with J gene TRBJ2-2, with 7 nucleotides matching TRBD1. CDR1 is MNHNS, CDR2 SASEGT, per germline. Germline trimming cut 8 bases from V and 1 base from J; bases unmatched to any gene: 13. The CDR3 spans 17 residues. CDR3 loop: CASGGTERSQNTGELFF. CDR3 in DNA: TGTGCCAGCGGTGGGACAGAGCGAAGTCAGAACACCGGGGAGCTGTTTTTT.